This T cell receptor beta chain was sequenced in a study of blood T cell repertoires in COVID-19. Note on this clone: A read error may produce the germline difference seen at one junction end.

Repertoires were generated with immunoSEQ multiplex PCR, while TCRdb's copy carries only in-frame clones and drops some. Of tens of thousands of clones in the sample, 79% were seen once. The CDR3 totals 16 residues. Germline loops: CDR1 SGHRS, CDR2 YFSETQ. The sequence came from a woman older than 75 with acute or convalescent COVID-19. The V gene is TRBV5-1, the J gene TRBJ2-7; 12 bases fit TRBD2. The sample was peripheral blood. In DNA form, the CDR3 reads TGCGCCAGCAGTTTGGGACTAGCGGGCCCCACCTACGAGCAGTACTTC. Amino acids: CASSLGLAGPTYEQYF.